This T cell receptor (beta chain) is drawn from a study of post-analysis software for immune sequencing data (dated by TCRdb to between 2014 and 2016). In terms of the full investigation: Disease courses on record covered relapsing-remitting, secondary progressive and progressive-relapsing multiple sclerosis, though some patients had no subtype annotation. The patient repertoires were compared against around eleven previously published healthy control repertoires obtained from donors aged about 6 to 28 years. A subset of samples was prepared in parallel using single-end sample barcoding, then pooled and co-amplified after Illumina adapter ligation. Study-level results and caveats: Multiple sclerosis patients had significantly lower normalized Chao1 diversity than controls, a result that suggests substantial peripheral T-cell clonal expansion. Roughly 5 TRBV segments, including TRBV5-6, TRBV5-1 and TRBV20-1, were significantly more frequent in patients than controls. The multiple sclerosis patient group was slightly younger than the control group. Direct clustering with F measure revealed strong co-clustering of samples prepared in the same batch, which led to a batch-effect correction.

To demonstrate the VDJtools post-analysis software, the study profiled TCR beta repertoires from the peripheral blood of about 13 young patients with multiple sclerosis. Multiple sclerosis patients were children and adolescents aged roughly 6 to 16 years. The germline V gene provides CDR1 SQVTM and CDR2 ANQGSEA. Reading from cysteine to phenylalanine, the CDR3 counts 13 amino acids. Just the 39-base CDR3 DNA is kept, in frame starting at base 1. The germline V end is reduced by 4 bases and the J end by 8 bases; junction bases left unmatched: 2. Library generation was performed with PCR. Sequenced on an Illumina HiSeq 2500. To reduce PCR and sequencing biases, unique molecular identifiers were built into the TCR beta cDNA libraries. Roughly 0.5 million cDNA molecules were obtained per 1 to 10 million input T cells, so each molecule approximated one T cell. The patient libraries were prepared and sequenced with the same protocol used for the earlier healthy control dataset. Samples belonging to the same batch were prepared together, multiplexed and sequenced on a shared HiSeq lane. Per the source publication's procedure: MIGEC handled the raw barcoded reads, throwing out single-read molecular identifier groups before consensus assembly and CDR3 extraction. Clonotype tables were post-analysed with VDJtools, normalizing diversity by down-sampling all datasets to the smallest sample size. To correct batch-related cross-sample contamination, repertoire overlap clustering matched CDR3 amino acid sequences but not nucleotide sequences. The public reads were reanalyzed by TCRdb: fastp trimming at Q25, MiXCR alignment, in-frame beta chains only. Rows are combined by CDR3 protein, so each entry shows the most common genes and DNA. In this record, the V and J calls reflect TCRdb's handling and not the investigators' own analysis. Within this sample are 180,000 or so distinct CDR3 sequences, with 29% of them counted one time only. The ten largest clonotypes hold around 3.7% of the sample.

This clonotype came up a few times. Its antigen is currently not known. Nothing much larger sits one base from this clone, and base qualities are not available. The chain links TRBV29-1 with TRBJ1-6, with 10 bases matching TRBD1. The sequence was collected from a girl under 18 with multiple sclerosis. Sequenced sample: blood. The DNA sequence is given as TGCAGCGTTGGGGGGACAGGGGATTCACCCCTCCACTTT. Translated, this gives CSVGGTGDSPLHF.